A single TCR beta chain is shown here with its context. The target of this receptor is not known. Base qualities are not at hand, and no much larger clone is one base apart. The data stem from a study of T cell repertoires in cytomegalovirus infection (dated by TCRdb to between 2017 and 2020). Study-level background: Donor HLA type was relevant to the analysis, as public TCR beta signatures indicated carriage of CMV infection together with the matching HLA type.

The instrument given in TCRdb is Illumina HiSeq 1500. The public sequencing data were trimmed at Q25 with fastp and processed into clonotypes with MiXCR by TCRdb, which kept only in-frame beta chains. Merged by CDR3 protein, the rows form single entries marked with the most common genes and DNA. In this sample the table shows about 300,000 distinct CDR3 sequences, 20% to 30% of which occur a single time. The top ten hold approximately 13% of the sample. Beyond this particular receptor, the publication reports: The ex vivo response was dominated by HLA-C-restricted CMV-specific TCR beta clonotypes, which also provided the single most frequent clonotype in two of eight donors. In both this cohort and an independent cohort of approximately 350 donors, the cumulative frequency of public TCR beta family members distinguished carriers of CMV infection plus the relevant HLA type.

The germline V gene supplies CDR1 SGHAT and CDR2 FQNNGV. The CDR3, from cysteine to phenylalanine, totals 15 residues. The DNA shown is the 45-base CDR3, in frame from base 1. V gives up 3 bases and J gives up 6 bases, and the segment between their germline ends measures 14 bases. Sequenced sample: PBMCs. The chain is assembled from TRBV11-2 and TRBJ2-2; the D gene is perhaps TRBD2, from 6 matching bases. The sequence was collected from a human donor in good health (CMV status not recorded). Some clones in this sample may be carry-over from other donors' samples. The CDR3 reads as follows: CASSLGTWGAGELFF. The nucleotide sequence reads TGTGCCAGCAGCTTGGGGACTTGGGGCGCCGGGGAGCTGTTTTTT.